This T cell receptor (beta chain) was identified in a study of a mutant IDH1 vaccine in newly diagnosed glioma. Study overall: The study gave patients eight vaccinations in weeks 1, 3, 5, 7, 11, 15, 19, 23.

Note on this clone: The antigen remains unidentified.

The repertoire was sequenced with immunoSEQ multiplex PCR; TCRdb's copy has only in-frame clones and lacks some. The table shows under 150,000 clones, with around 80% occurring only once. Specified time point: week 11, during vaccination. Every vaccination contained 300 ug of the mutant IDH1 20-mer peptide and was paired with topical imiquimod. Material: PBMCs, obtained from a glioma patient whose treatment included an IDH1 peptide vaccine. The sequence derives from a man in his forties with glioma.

The CDR3 region has the DNA TGTGCCATCAGTGAGTCGACAAACAGGGGGCGAGCTTTCTTT. Translating gives CAISESTNRGRAFF. The rearrangement joins TRBV10-3 to TRBJ1-1; 9 nucleotides agree with TRBD1. V lost 0 bases to trimming and J lost 10 bases; unmatched junction nucleotides: 6. Germline V gives CDR1 ENHRY, CDR2 SYGVKD. CDR3 length: 14 amino acids.